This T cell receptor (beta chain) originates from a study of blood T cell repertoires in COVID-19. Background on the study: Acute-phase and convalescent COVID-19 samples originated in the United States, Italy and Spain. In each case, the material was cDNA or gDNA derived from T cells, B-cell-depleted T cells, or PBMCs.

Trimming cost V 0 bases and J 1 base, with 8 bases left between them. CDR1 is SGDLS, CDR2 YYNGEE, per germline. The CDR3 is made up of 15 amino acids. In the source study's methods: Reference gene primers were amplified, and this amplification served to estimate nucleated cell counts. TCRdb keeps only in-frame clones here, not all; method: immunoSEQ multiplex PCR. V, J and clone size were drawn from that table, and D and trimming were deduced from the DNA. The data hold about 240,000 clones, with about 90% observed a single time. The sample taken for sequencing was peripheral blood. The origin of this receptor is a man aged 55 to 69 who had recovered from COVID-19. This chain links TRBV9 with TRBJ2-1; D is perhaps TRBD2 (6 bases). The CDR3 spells CASSVAGVSYNEQFF. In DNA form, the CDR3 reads TGTGCCAGCAGCGTAGCGGGGGTTTCCTACAATGAGCAGTTCTTC.